This T cell receptor beta chain came from a study of somatic mutations in cytotoxic T cells in rheumatoid arthritis. Study-wide background: Flow sorting of some V beta antibody-stained T cells reached nearly 100% purity, with V beta1+ cells also TCRB-sequenced.

The method was immunoSEQ multiplex PCR; TCRdb's version includes in-frame clones alone and lacks a portion of them. The sample shows about 19,000 clones, over 75% of them seen only once. Germline values: CDR1 SGDLS, CDR2 YYNGEE. V was clipped by 3 bases and J by 1 base; unmatched bases: 10. The CDR3 length is 17 residues. Women made up 55% of the healthy controls, who were blood donors with a median age of approximately 56 years (range roughly 20-80). This sequence joins TRBV9 and TRBJ2-5; the match to TRBD2 covers 9 bases. This TCR derives from a woman in her 50s in good health. Sequencing was carried out using CD8+ T cells sorted from blood. CDR3 nucleotide sequence: TGTGCCAGCAGCGAGGGGACTAGCCCCCCAACCCAAGAGACCCAGTACTTC. This sequence encodes CASSEGTSPPTQETQYF.